This TCR beta chain comes out of a study of blood T cell repertoires in COVID-19. The CDR3 covers 15 residues. With 4 bases removed from V and 0 bases from J, the gap between germline ends came to 9 bases. Germline V gives CDR1 MDHEN, CDR2 SYDVKM. Authors' processing steps: Amplification with reference gene primers provided the estimates of nucleated cell counts. The assay was immunoSEQ multiplex PCR, and TCRdb's table has in-frame clones only and misses some. That table supplies the V and J calls and clone size; D and trimming were determined from the DNA. The repertoire holds about 170,000 clones, with more than 75% as singletons.

The chain joins TRBV28 to TRBJ1-4; D call uncertain. The receptor comes from a man aged 18 to 29 with active or convalescent COVID-19. The sequenced sample was peripheral blood. The CDR3 reads CASSSYSSTNEKLFF. The CDR3 nucleotides are TGTGCCAGCAGTTCATACAGTTCAACTAATGAAAAACTGTTTTTT.